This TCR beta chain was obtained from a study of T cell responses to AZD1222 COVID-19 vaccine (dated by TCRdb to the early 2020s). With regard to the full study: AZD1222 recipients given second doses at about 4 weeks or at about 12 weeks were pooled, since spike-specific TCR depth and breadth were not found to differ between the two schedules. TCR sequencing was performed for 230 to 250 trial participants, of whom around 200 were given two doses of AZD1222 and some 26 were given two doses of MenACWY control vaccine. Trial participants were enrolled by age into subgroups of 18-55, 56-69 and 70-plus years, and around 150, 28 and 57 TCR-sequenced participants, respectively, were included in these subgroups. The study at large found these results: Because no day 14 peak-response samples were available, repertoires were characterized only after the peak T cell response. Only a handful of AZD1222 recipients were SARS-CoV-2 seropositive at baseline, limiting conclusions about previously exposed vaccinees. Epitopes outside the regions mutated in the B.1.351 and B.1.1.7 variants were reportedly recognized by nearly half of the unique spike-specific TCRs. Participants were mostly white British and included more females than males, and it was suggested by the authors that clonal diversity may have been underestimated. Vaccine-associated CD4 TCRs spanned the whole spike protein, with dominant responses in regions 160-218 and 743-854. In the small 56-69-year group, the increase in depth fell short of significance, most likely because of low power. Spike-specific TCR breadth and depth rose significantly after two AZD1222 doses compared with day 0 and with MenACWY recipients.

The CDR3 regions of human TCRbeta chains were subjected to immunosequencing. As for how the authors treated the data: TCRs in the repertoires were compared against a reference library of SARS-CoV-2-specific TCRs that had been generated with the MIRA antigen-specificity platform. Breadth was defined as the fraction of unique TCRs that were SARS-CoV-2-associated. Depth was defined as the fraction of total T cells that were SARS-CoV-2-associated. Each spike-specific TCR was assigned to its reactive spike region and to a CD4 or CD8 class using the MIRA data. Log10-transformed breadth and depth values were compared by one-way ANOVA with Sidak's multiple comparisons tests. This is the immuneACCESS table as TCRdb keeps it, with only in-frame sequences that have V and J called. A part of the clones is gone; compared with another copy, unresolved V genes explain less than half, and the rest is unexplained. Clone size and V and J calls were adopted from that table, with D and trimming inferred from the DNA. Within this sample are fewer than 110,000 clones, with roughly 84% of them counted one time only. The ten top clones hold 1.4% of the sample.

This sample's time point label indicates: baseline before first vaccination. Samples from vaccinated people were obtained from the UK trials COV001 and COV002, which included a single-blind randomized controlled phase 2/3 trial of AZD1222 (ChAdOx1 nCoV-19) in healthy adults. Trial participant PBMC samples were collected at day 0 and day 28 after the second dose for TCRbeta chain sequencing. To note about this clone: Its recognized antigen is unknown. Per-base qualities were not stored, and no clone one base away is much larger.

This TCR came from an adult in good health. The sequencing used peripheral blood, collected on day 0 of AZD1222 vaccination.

The DNA sequence reads TGCGCCAGCAGCCAAGCTGGGACTAGCGGGTACCAAGAGACCCAGTACTTC. It encodes CASSQAGTSGYQETQYF. The chain is made from TRBV4-3 and TRBJ2-5, with 12 bases aligning to TRBD2. For this chain, trimming is 1 base at the V end and 0 bases at the J end, and the number of junction bases without a gene match is 3. Looking up the germline V gene yields CDR1 LGHNA and CDR2 YSLEER. There are 17 amino acids in the CDR3, from cysteine to phenylalanine inclusive. Just the 51-base CDR3 DNA is kept, in frame starting at base 1.